These T cell receptor beta chains were read from a single sample in a study of CD8+ T cells in alopecia areata. Data came from immunoSEQ multiplex PCR; TCRdb stores just in-frame clones and leaves some out. The sample holds 150,000 to 200,000 clones, approximately 70% seen once. Material: CD8+ T cells sorted from blood, obtained at week 0. Receptors were obtained from a human donor with alopecia areata. The CDR3 runs from the conserved cysteine through the conserved F or W. D genes are given only for firm matches. Clone size, where shown, is once, few, many, or a class for clones that have expanded.

V gene	J gene	D gene	clone size	CDR3 protein	CDR3 DNA
TRBV27	TRBJ2-5	.	.	CASSLSGVKRQETQYF	TGTGCCAGCAGTTTATCGGGGGTTAAGCGGCAAGAGACCCAGTACTTC
TRBV2	TRBJ2-1	.	.	CASSEAVGRYNEQFF	TGTGCCAGCAGTGAAGCGGTGGGGCGGTACAATGAGCAGTTCTTC
TRBV5-4	TRBJ1-1	.	.	CASSLVWGRGTEAFF	TGTGCCAGCAGCTTGGTTTGGGGGCGGGGGACTGAAGCTTTCTTT
TRBV13	TRBJ1-6	.	few	CASSSRFNSPLHF	TGTGCCAGCAGCTCACGATTTAATTCACCCCTCCACTTT
TRBV30	TRBJ2-3	TRBD2	.	CAWSLAGGDTQYF	TGTGCCTGGAGCCTAGCGGGGGGAGATACGCAGTATTTT
TRBV27	TRBJ1-2	.	few	CASSPGNGYTF	TGTGCCAGCAGCCCAGGGAATGGCTACACCTTC
TRBV29-1	TRBJ2-1	TRBD2	.	CSTGGNEQFF	TGCTCAACGGGGGGGAATGAGCAGTTCTTC
TRBV4-1	TRBJ2-3	.	.	CASSRQEDSTDTQYF	TGCGCCAGCAGCCGACAGGAGGACTCCACAGATACGCAGTATTTT
TRBV7-9	TRBJ2-1	.	.	CASSPQGRDEQFF	TGTGCCAGCAGCCCCCAGGGGAGGGATGAGCAGTTCTTC
TRBV7-9	TRBJ1-4	TRBD1	few	CASSGGQEIKLFF	TGTGCCAGCAGCGGGGGACAGGAGATAAAACTGTTTTTT
TRBV4-1	TRBJ2-7	TRBD2	.	CASSQGGASGGYYEQYF	TGCGCCAGCAGCCAAGGCGGGGCTAGCGGGGGATACTACGAGCAGTACTTC
TRBV27	TRBJ1-6	.	.	CASTVGGGSPLHF	TGTGCCAGCACGGTAGGGGGAGGTTCACCCCTCCACTTT
TRBV27	TRBJ2-2	.	.	CASSSPSVTGELFF	TGTGCCAGCAGCTCCCCTAGCGTCACCGGGGAGCTGTTTTTT
TRBV7-2	TRBJ2-1	.	.	CASSFKGVNEQFF	TGTGCCAGCAGCTTTAAGGGGGTCAATGAGCAGTTCTTC
TRBV30	TRBJ2-5	.	.	CAWSVGPGTQYF	TGTGCCTGGAGTGTAGGGCCGGGGACCCAGTACTTC
TRBV30	TRBJ2-7	.	.	CAWSVMAEQYF	TGTGCCTGGAGTGTAATGGCAGAGCAGTACTTC
TRBV4-1	TRBJ2-5	.	.	CASSQDGTKETQYF	TGCGCCAGCAGCCAAGATGGGACGAAGGAGACCCAGTACTTC
TRBV9	TRBJ1-1	.	.	CASSNRERAFF	TGTGCCAGCAGCAACCGGGAAAGAGCTTTCTTT
TRBV2	TRBJ2-2	.	.	CASSEGGELFF	TGTGCCAGCAGTGAAGGGGGGGAGCTGTTTTTT
TRBV7-9	TRBJ2-7	TRBD1	.	CASSPGGIDEQYF	TGTGCCAGCAGCCCAGGGGGCATCGACGAGCAGTACTTC
TRBV5-1	TRBJ2-7	TRBD2	.	CASSLGSGEYYEQYF	TGCGCCAGCAGCTTGGGTAGCGGGGAGTACTACGAGCAGTACTTC
TRBV11-2	TRBJ2-1	.	few	CASSLDLGGPRYNEQFF	TGTGCCAGCAGCTTAGATCTCGGGGGGCCCCGATACAATGAGCAGTTCTTC
TRBV14	TRBJ1-1	TRBD1	few	CASSQTQGAGTEAFF	TGTGCCAGCAGCCAGACACAGGGGGCTGGCACTGAAGCTTTCTTT
TRBV30	TRBJ2-7	.	few	CAWSREEQYF	TGTGCCTGGAGCAGGGAGGAGCAGTACTTC
TRBV5-1	TRBJ2-7	TRBD1	.	CASSGQTGVGGYEQYF	TGCGCCAGCAGCGGGCAGACAGGGGTCGGAGGCTACGAGCAGTACTTC
TRBV7-3	TRBJ2-7	TRBD1	.	CASRRDREGTYEQYF	TGTGCCAGCCGCCGGGACAGGGAAGGGACCTACGAGCAGTACTTC
TRBV2	TRBJ2-3	.	.	CASSAEGDTDTQYF	TGTGCCAGCAGTGCTGAGGGGGACACAGATACGCAGTATTTT
TRBV13	TRBJ1-1	TRBD1	.	CASSLQGGGLAFF	TGTGCCAGCAGCCTACAGGGGGGTGGTTTGGCTTTCTTT
TRBV2	TRBJ1-2	.	.	CATTGTYYGYTF	TGTGCCACCACCGGGACCTACTATGGCTACACCTTC
TRBV19	TRBJ1-1	TRBD1	few	CASLRGAGGGMNTEAFF	TGTGCCAGCCTGAGGGGGGCAGGGGGCGGAATGAACACTGAAGCTTTCTTT
TRBV29-1	TRBJ1-2	.	.	CSDGQLGDGYTF	TGCAGCGATGGACAGCTCGGGGATGGCTACACCTTC
TRBV27	TRBJ1-2	.	.	CASSSMTRSFANGYTF	TGTGCCAGCAGTTCAATGACGCGTAGTTTCGCGAATGGCTACACCTTC
TRBV19	TRBJ2-7	TRBD2	.	CASSIWGTSGGTYEQYF	TGTGCCAGTAGTATATGGGGCACTAGCGGGGGAACCTACGAGCAGTACTTC
TRBV5-6	TRBJ2-1	.	.	CASSLVFLGHYNEQFF	TGTGCCAGCAGCTTGGTGTTTCTCGGGCACTACAATGAGCAGTTCTTC
TRBV10-2	TRBJ2-1	TRBD2	few	CASEGLAVQQFF	TGCGCCAGCGAAGGACTAGCGGTGCAGCAGTTCTTC
TRBV29-1	TRBJ2-7	.	.	CSVEEEGSEQYF	TGCAGCGTTGAAGAAGAGGGGAGCGAGCAGTACTTC
TRBV30	TRBJ1-1	.	few	CAWTQDGEAFF	TGTGCCTGGACTCAAGACGGTGAAGCTTTCTTT
TRBV5-6	TRBJ2-5	.	.	CASSLGHTQETQYF	TGTGCCAGCAGCCTCGGACATACCCAAGAGACCCAGTACTTC
TRBV2	TRBJ1-1	.	.	CASSEVPGDTEAFF	TGTGCCAGCAGTGAAGTCCCAGGGGACACTGAAGCTTTCTTT
TRBV9	TRBJ1-5	.	.	CASSDGNQPQHF	TGTGCCAGCTCGGACGGTAATCAGCCCCAGCATTTT
TRBV7-9	TRBJ2-7	.	few	CASSPRTGFAYEQYF	TGTGCCAGCAGCCCACGAACAGGTTTCGCCTACGAGCAGTACTTC
TRBV5-1	TRBJ2-1	TRBD2	.	CASSSGRDGGSYNEQFF	TGCGCCAGCAGCTCCGGGAGGGACGGGGGTTCCTACAATGAGCAGTTCTTC
TRBV2	TRBJ2-1	TRBD2	.	CASSLSGGSSYNEQFF	TGTGCCAGCAGTCTAAGCGGGGGGAGCTCCTACAATGAGCAGTTCTTC
TRBV30	TRBJ1-1	TRBD1	few	CAWSVTGGTEAFF	TGTGCCTGGAGTGTAACAGGGGGCACTGAAGCTTTCTTT